Detailed here is one TCR beta chain. This clone appeared once. Its antigen target is currently unknown. No qualities accompany the bases; no much larger clone lies one base away. This specimen belongs to a study of cytomegalovirus exposure and HLA in healthy donors (dated by TCRdb to 2017 to 2019). About the investigation overall: In an earlier analysis of fewer than 750 of the donors, 276 Gb of sequence data and just under 120 million unique TCR beta sequences from about 180 million T cells were reported. Roughly 300 gigabases of sequencing data and around 88 million unique TCR sequences made up an early release that covered about 640 HLA-typed donors. HLA typing covered class I and class II loci at four-digit resolution. To study patterns of TCR occurrence, a later analysis re-analyzed previously published TCR beta repertoires from around 700 donors and added high-resolution HLA genotyping. Every discovery cohort repertoire had been produced on one sequencing platform. Genome-wide SNP genotypes for about 60% of the 666 donors were used in a later genetic analysis, which treated that subset as a discovery cohort. Alongside the repertoire data, information on donor age, sex, ethnicity and CMV serostatus was compiled. Roughly 5 DR-DQ haplotypes were handled as single units for association and clustering, since linkage in the cohort was strong. To decide whether each TCR beta V gene segment behaved as functional or pseudogenic, an earlier analysis of 587 of the donors relied on high-throughput TCR beta sequencing. In addition to the first cohort of 666 subjects, a separate validation cohort of about 120 different subjects was used. Among some 400 genotyped donors of the cohort, an average of around 240,000 unique TCR beta nucleotide sequences were sequenced per donor, 15% to 20% of them non-productive. The study combined high-throughput TCR immunosequencing, statistical association of individual TCRs with disease status, and machine learning to predict cytomegalovirus infection status. The T cell repertoires of 666 subjects were profiled by immunosequencing and related to cytomegalovirus serostatus. The aim of the study was to test whether cataloging public T cell receptors could identify signatures of past pathogen exposure. Of the roughly 430 genotyped donors, roughly 80% fell in the genetic ancestry cluster associated with self-reported Caucasian donors. Rather than using new phenotypic data, the later analysis identified candidate immune exposures from TCR beta sequences and from how often those sequences occurred across donors. The number of donors typed differed by locus, with roughly 620-640 for A, B, C, DRB1 and DQB1, roughly 520 for DQA1, 600 to 610 for DPA1, and some 450 for DPB1.

Beyond this particular receptor, the publication reports: In a later analysis, several top co-occurrence clusters were reported to appear linked to parvovirus B19, influenza, CMV and Epstein-Barr virus. Correlated functional status among segregating V segments might be attributable to linkage disequilibrium, but an unknown experimental factor could not be ruled out. A group of highly shared sequence variants was considered likely to be a technical artifact of the sequencing pipeline. When HLA alleles, especially DR and DQ, strongly co-occurred, TCR associations were difficult to assign to individual alleles. A later genetic analysis associated a missense DCLRE1C variant with V-gene and J-gene trimming of TCR beta chains, and an independent cohort replicated the association. Because counts were too low, roughly 16 rarely observed V segments, including chromosome 9 orphons, were left out of the earlier analysis of 587 of the donors. Most CMV-associated TCR beta chains appeared to be HLA-restricted in a later analysis, and the HLA associations seemed to be driven largely by CMV exposure. In a later analysis, HLA-associated TCR beta chains showed more clonal expansion and lower generation probabilities than non-associated chains that were equally common. A few of the identified cytomegalovirus-associated TCR beta chains were confirmed in vitro to be specific for cytomegalovirus antigens. CMV serostatus was the only immune exposure information available for the cohort. A further reported finding was that TCR beta sequences accurately predicted the HLA-A and HLA-B alleles for most subjects in the first cohort. Roughly uniform sequencing depth across donors was assumed in presence/absence analyses, although this assumption may not hold. At a false discovery rate of 0.05, a later analysis linked some 18,000 TCR beta sequences to specific HLA alleles. Compared with the 666-donor mean, donors in an Asian-associated ancestry cluster had fewer N-insertions in productive TCRs, according to a later genetic analysis. Some IMGT-functional V segments, including TRBV6-2 and TRBV6-3, could not be told apart with the 87-base-pair reads, so those segments were excluded. A total of 164 TCR beta chains were listed by the study as associated with cytomegalovirus. This cohort had only TCR beta chains sequenced, and the lack of alpha or paired-chain data limited which features could be detected. Because HLA typing was unavailable for some donors at each locus, only the typed subset was used in association tests. It was suggested by the authors that the approach could potentially be generalized to other disease states and immunological phenotypes. The classifier was reported to diagnose cytomegalovirus status with high specificity and sensitivity in both the original and validation cohorts. While some public TCRs were present in many individuals, most TCR sequences turned up only very rarely across donors. In a later analysis, the rate of TCR association differed among HLA loci, with DRB1 alleles having the most associated TCRs and HLA-C alleles having the fewest. In an earlier analysis of more than 450 of the donors, most TCR beta V segments were observed in productive rearrangements about 87% or about 30% of the time, broadly matching IMGT annotations.

CDR1 SGHDN and CDR2 FVKESK were looked up in the germline V gene. The CDR3 holds 15 amino acids from the cysteine to the phenylalanine. Here the CDR3 DNA is all that survives: 45 bases in frame from base 1. The V and J ends are trimmed by 5 bases and 6 bases, leaving 17 bases between them. In total, 500 to 700 healthy bone marrow donors made up the cohort. Cohort members were all nominally healthy when sampled, although unrecorded immune exposures were likely present. The donor was CMV seronegative and belonged to the group of 352 seronegative cohort members. Each donor provided a peripheral blood sample, and peripheral blood mononuclear cells were used for TCR beta sequencing. Genomic DNA was extracted from the blood cell samples with the Qiagen DNeasy Blood Extraction Kit. Receptor amplification or capture employed the immunoSEQ multiplex PCR assay. For the multiplex PCR, a mixture combining 60 forward primers for TCR Vbeta segments and 13 reverse primers for TCR Jbeta segments was used. The CDR3 region of rearranged TCR beta genes was amplified from genomic DNA with a multiplex PCR assay. Amplified TCR beta libraries were sequenced as 87-base-pair reads on the Illumina HiSeq System. Per the authors' processing: A later analysis counted tens of millions of unique TCR beta chains across the 600 to 850 repertoires, and approximately 11 million of these chains were shared by at least two donors. A nearest-neighbor algorithm error-corrected the raw reads and collapsed the reads into unique sequences, merging closely related sequences to remove PCR and sequencing errors. CDR3 sequences were aligned to IMGT reference sequences to assign V, D and J gene segments. For a sequence to be retained, a match of at least six nucleotides to both a V gene segment and a J gene segment was required. A rearrangement was called productive if the CDR3 had no stop codons and remained in frame with V and J, and every other rearrangement was called non-productive. Following IMGT convention, CDR3 was defined as the stretch from the second conserved V-encoded cysteine up to the conserved J-encoded phenylalanine. Sequences without an unambiguous match to a single V gene segment were excluded from the earlier analysis of 450 to 750 of the donors. In an earlier analysis of approximately 500 of the donors, a V segment was called functional when productive rearrangements were above 56.7%, and segregating when the standard deviation between donors exceeded 5%. To diagnose cytomegalovirus status from the catalog of TCR beta chain sequences, a statistical classification framework was built. A later analysis assigned V and J genes by comparing TCR nucleotide sequences with IMGT/GENE-DB human TR gene sequences. Using the TCRdist pipeline, a later analysis assigned CDR3 sequences along with most-parsimonious VDJ recombination scenarios. In a later analysis, each TCR beta chain was defined by its CDR3 amino acid sequence together with its V-gene family, and reads without a unique V-gene family were excluded. To address suspected cross-contamination and a sequencing artifact, a later analysis removed roughly 580 highly shared, low-generation-probability nucleotide sequences. In a later analysis, a clonal expansion index was calculated for each public chain from normalized within-repertoire ranks of inferred template counts. A later analysis computed generation probabilities with a VDJ recombination model fitted to out-of-frame rearrangements, and checked the results against IGoR. In a later analysis, hypergeometric tests were used to score TCR-TCR, TCR-HLA and TCR-CMV co-occurrence, with a repertoire-size bias correction applied to TCR pairs. A later analysis estimated false discovery rates by permuting HLA or CMV assignments 20 times. In a later analysis, co-occurring TCRs were grouped using DBSCAN, with TCRdist sequence similarity added in when clustering inside HLA-allele-positive subsets. Co-occurrence clustering excluded repertoires with fewer than 30,000 or more than 120,000 public chains, plus five with anomalous nucleotide sharing. Not all clones reach the TCRdb copy of this immuneACCESS table, which keeps in-frame sequences only. Checked studies attribute under half of the gap to unresolved V genes and leave the rest unexplained. Clone size and V and J calls were adopted from that table, with D and trimming inferred from the DNA. Counted in this sample were under 150,000 clones; more than 60% of them appeared once. The ten biggest clones cover 2.5% to 3.5% of the sample.

The chain links TRBV14 with TRBJ2-1, with no reliable assignment of the D segment. Sequencing used PBMCs. The receptor was derived from a male donor in good health and CMV-seronegative. The CDR3 region: CASSSTRMAINEQFF. The DNA sequence reads TGTGCCAGCAGCTCGACCAGGATGGCAATCAATGAGCAGTTCTTC.